This entry lists 22 T cell receptor beta chains sequenced from one sample in a study of cytomegalovirus exposure and HLA in healthy donors (TCRdb year 2017). Library method: the immunoSEQ multiplex PCR assay. For the multiplex PCR, a mixture combining 60 forward primers for TCR Vbeta segments and 13 reverse primers for TCR Jbeta segments was used. This immuneACCESS table, as held by TCRdb, lists in-frame sequences with V and J called but not all clones. Of the missing ones, under half trace to an unresolved V gene in checked studies; the others have no known cause. This sample comprises roughly 200,000 clones, just over 75% of them detected only once. The biggest ten clones account for roughly 0.6% of the sample. The sample taken for sequencing was PBMCs. The source is a young man in good health and CMV-seronegative.

The genes are TRBV7-9 and TRBJ1-6; possibly TRBD1 for D (6 bases). Germline V gives CDR1 SEHNR, CDR2 FQNEAQ (reference sequence). The CDR3 runs 12 residues. The ends were cut back, 7 bases at V and 8 bases at J, with 9 bases in the middle. The CDR3 region is CASTGTYSPLHF. The CDR3 bases are TGTGCCAGCACCGGGACATATTCACCCCTCCACTTT.

This sequence joins TRBV19 and TRBJ2-1; 7 positions agree with TRBD1. Trimming at V came to 2 bases and at J to 13 bases, leaving 5 bases not matched to a gene. Germline lookup yields CDR1 LNHDA and CDR2 SQIVND (reference sequence). The CDR3 covers 12 residues. The CDR3 DNA sequence: TGTGCCAGTAGTATAACCGACAGGGATCAGTTCTTC. Its protein is CASSITDRDQFF.

V and J are TRBV7-2 and TRBJ2-5; D may be TRBD2 (6 bases). Germline V lookup: CDR1 SGHTA, CDR2 FQGNSA. CDR3 size: 13 residues. Between the trimmed V and J ends, which lost 5 bases and 5 bases, there was a span of 12 bases. In nucleotides, the CDR3 is TGTGCCAGCAGCCTCGTGGGGAGGGAGACCCAGTACTTC. Its protein product is CASSLVGRETQYF.

The chain joins TRBV19 to TRBJ1-1; D is uncertain. The CDR3 runs 13 residues. Looked up from germline, CDR1 is LNHDA and CDR2 is SQIVND (reference sequence). Trimming removed 7 bases from V and 2 bases from J, with 11 bases in between. CDR3 sequence: CASKMRVNTEAFF. The CDR3 coding sequence is TGTGCCAGTAAAATGAGGGTAAACACTGAAGCTTTCTTT.

V usage is TRBV15 and J usage is TRBJ2-3, with 7 bases identical to TRBD1. The CDR3 is 17 residues long. V shed 5 bases and J 1 base; nucleotides not matched to a gene: 12. Germline CDR1 LNHNV, CDR2 YYDKDF (reference sequence). CDR3: CATSERKGAGRTDTQYF. In DNA, the CDR3 is TGTGCCACCAGCGAACGAAAGGGGGCAGGGCGCACAGATACGCAGTATTTT. The variable domain in full, with the rest retrieved from reference TRBV15 and TRBJ2-3, is DAMVIQNPRYQVTQFGKPVTLSCSQTLNHNVMYWYQQKSSQAPKLLFHYYDKDFNNEADTPDNFQSRRPNTSFCFLDIRSPGLGDTAMYLCATSERKGAGRTDTQYFGPGTRLTVL.

This chain connects TRBV4-1 to TRBJ2-7; the match to TRBD1 covers 9 bases. Germline CDR1 and CDR2: MGHRA and YSYEKL. CDR3 length equals 16 residues. J was trimmed by 3 bases and V by 5 bases; bases with no gene match: 11. The CDR3, as DNA: TGCGCCAGCAGCTACCTCCGACAGGGGGAGGGCTACGAGCAGTACTTC. It translates to CASSYLRQGEGYEQYF.

The chain joins TRBV5-6 to TRBJ1-2; TRBD1 might be the D (5 bases). V shed 4 bases and J shed 4 bases, with 8 bases lying between them. Germline lookup yields CDR1 SGHDT and CDR2 YYEEEE. The CDR3 totals 12 residues. Here the CDR3 reads CASSPGGYGYTF. Written as DNA, the CDR3 is TGTGCCAGCAGCCCCGGGGGCTATGGCTACACCTTC.

This clone showed up just a few times. DNA of the CDR3: TGTGCCAGTAGTATTTCTCTGAATGAAAAACTGTTTTTT. Its translation is CASSISLNEKLFF. The chain uses TRBV19 and TRBJ1-4; no clear D. Trimming took off 3 bases at V and 5 bases at J, with 7 bases between the two ends. The CDR3 runs to 13 residues. Per germline, CDR1 LNHDA and CDR2 SQIVND (reference sequence).

This chain joins TRBV6-5 and TRBJ2-7, with TRBD1 matching over 9 bases. From germline, CDR1 is MNHEY and CDR2 SVGAGI. The CDR3 covers 14 residues. After removal of 0 bases from V and 4 bases from J, the junction contained 1 base not matched to a gene. The CDR3 nucleotides read TGTGCCAGCAGTTACTCGACAGGGGGGTACGAGCAGTACTTC. As protein: CASSYSTGGYEQYF.

J is TRBJ1-2 and V is TRBV5-6, with D tentatively TRBD1 (6 bases). The CDR3 contains 15 residues. Trimming removed 4 bases at V and 4 bases at J, with 17 bases between. The germline V gene has CDR1 SGHDT and CDR2 YYEEEE. In DNA form, the CDR3 reads TGTGCCAGCAGCCCTGGCGTGGGGGCTGGCTATGGCTACACCTTC. Translated, it gives CASSPGVGAGYGYTF. Drawing the rest from reference TRBV5-6 and TRBJ1-2, the complete variable domain is DAGVTQSPTHLIKTRGQQVTLRCSPKSGHDTVSWYQQALGQGPQFIFQYYEEEERQRGNFPDRFSGHQFPNYSSELNVNALLLGDSALYLCASSPGVGAGYGYTFGSGTRLTVV.

The chain has TRBV10-1 and TRBJ2-7, with D perhaps matching TRBD1 (6 bases). The CDR3 is 15 amino acids. Trimming shortened V by 6 bases and J by 3 bases, and 18 bases separated the two germline ends. Germline-derived CDR1 and CDR2 are WNHNN and SYGVQD (reference sequence). The CDR3 sequence: CASSPPGVPDYEQYF. In DNA, the CDR3 is TGCGCCAGCAGCCCCCCAGGGGTCCCCGACTACGAGCAGTACTTC.

The CDR3 DNA reads as TGTGCCAGCAGCATCGACGTGGGGAGCTTAGGCTACACCTTC. It yields the protein CASSIDVGSLGYTF. V is TRBV7-2 and J is TRBJ1-2; no reliable D call. The germline V gene has CDR1 SGHTA and CDR2 FQGNSA. The V end lost 5 bases, the J end lost 8 bases, and 18 bases lay between the germline ends. CDR3 length equals 14 residues.

This clone was recorded a few times. The CDR3 is CASSFQASAGGEQYF. The CDR3, as DNA: TGCGCCAGCAGTTTCCAGGCATCGGCGGGAGGAGAGCAGTACTTC. The chain has TRBV5-1 and TRBJ2-7, with TRBD2 identical over 8 bases. The CDR3 spans 15 residues. V gave up 5 bases and J gave up 7 bases; unmatched junction bases: 14. Germline V CDR1 and CDR2: SGHRS, YFSETQ.

Only one count was recorded for this clone. This rearrangement joins TRBV29-1 to TRBJ2-1, with 8 bases that match TRBD2. This CDR3 is built from 13 residues. CDR1 is SQVTM, CDR2 ANQGSEA, per germline. V lost 7 bases and J lost 9; bases outside the gene matches: 11. Written as DNA, the CDR3 is TGCAGCGCAGTCCGGACTAGCTCCGGTGAGCAGTTCTTC. Protein: CSAVRTSSGEQFF.

The genes are TRBV5-1 and TRBJ1-3; D is unresolved. The V end lost 0 bases, the J end lost 4 bases, and 11 bases lay between the germline ends. The CDR3 runs 15 residues. Germline CDR1 SGHRS, CDR2 YFSETQ. CDR3 nucleotide sequence: TGCGCCAGCAGCTTGGACGGGTGGAGCGGAAACACCATATATTTT. Its translation: CASSLDGWSGNTIYF. Complete variable domain (other parts from reference TRBV5-1 and TRBJ1-3): KAGVTQTPRYLIKTRGQQVTLSCSPISGHRSVSWYQQTPGQGLQFLFEYFSETQRNKGNFPGRFSGRQFSNSRSEMNVSTLELGDSALYLCASSLDGWSGNTIYFGEGSWLTVV.

The genes are TRBV6-5 and TRBJ2-7; D may be TRBD1 (5 bases). Germline lookup yields CDR1 MNHEY and CDR2 SVGAGI. Trimming removed 5 bases at V and 3 bases at J, with 17 bases between. This CDR3 has 15 residues. The CDR3 sequence: CASSRPGQVHYEQYF. The CDR3 region has the DNA TGTGCCAGCAGTCGGCCCGGACAAGTACACTACGAGCAGTACTTC.

This rearrangement joins TRBV28 to TRBJ2-1; D unclear. Per germline, CDR1 MDHEN and CDR2 SYDVKM. The V gene lost 6 bases and the J gene lost 8 bases, with 14 bases spanning the gap. This CDR3 has 13 residues. CDR3 nucleotide sequence: TGTGCCAGCAGCTTCCGTCCTACAGATGAGCAGTTCTTC. It codes for CASSFRPTDEQFF.

The J gene is TRBJ2-7, the V gene TRBV2; D possibly corresponds to TRBD2 (7 bases). V lost 2 bases to trimming and J lost 7 bases, with 9 bases between them. Germline V gene sequence: CDR1 SNHLY, CDR2 FYNNEI. The CDR3 runs to 12 residues. The CDR3 DNA is TGTGCCAGCAGTGAAAGGGGGGGGGAGCAGTACTTC. Translation gives CASSERGGEQYF.

This clone was counted a few times. The chain has TRBV30 and TRBJ1-1, with 7 nucleotides matching TRBD1. This CDR3 has 15 amino acids. Germline lookup yields CDR1 GTSNPN and CDR2 SVGIG (reference sequence). The V and J ends lost 1 base and 4 bases, in that order; junction bases with no gene match: 9. CDR3 sequence reads: CAWSATGARGTEAFF. CDR3 in DNA: TGTGCCTGGAGTGCTACAGGGGCAAGGGGCACTGAAGCTTTCTTT.

The chain employs TRBV28 and TRBJ1-1; 8 nucleotides line up with TRBD1. The CDR3 has 18 amino acids. Germline CDR1 MDHEN, CDR2 SYDVKM. V lost 7 bases and J lost 6; bases outside the gene matches: 22. CDR3 in amino acids: CASTSPRGPIEGVSEAFF. CDR3 in DNA: TGTGCCAGCACCTCACCCAGGGGGCCCATAGAGGGTGTTTCTGAAGCTTTCTTT.

The chain combines TRBV7-2 with TRBJ2-3, with 9 nucleotides matching TRBD1. Germline CDR1 and CDR2: SGHTA and FQGNSA. CDR3 size: 16 residues. The V gene end was trimmed by 6 bases and the J gene end by 7 bases; junction bases not matched to a gene: 14. CDR3 protein: CASSRPPTGQGYTQYF. CDR3 sequence (DNA): TGTGCCAGCAGTCGGCCCCCTACAGGACAGGGGTATACGCAGTATTTT.

The V call is TRBV2, the J call TRBJ1-2; D not certain. V was trimmed by 6 bases and J by 1 base, leaving 12 bases between them. The V gene's germline CDR1 is SNHLY and CDR2 FYNNEI. The CDR3 consists of 14 residues. The CDR3 reads CASRRVSVNYGYTF. Written as DNA, the CDR3 is TGTGCCAGCAGGAGGGTCTCGGTTAACTATGGCTACACCTTC.